This T cell receptor (beta chain) was sequenced during a study of a mutant IDH1 vaccine in newly diagnosed glioma. Study-level background: Onset of vaccination occurred 4-6 weeks following radiotherapy alone, or with temozolomide cycles.

Data came from immunoSEQ multiplex PCR; TCRdb stores just in-frame clones and leaves some out. The profile covers 45,000 to 50,000 clones, with about 88% appearing a single time and under 7.5% taken by the ten largest. As for time point: week 35, safety follow-up. It was 300 ug of mutant IDH1 20-mer peptide that made up each vaccine dose, given with topical imiquimod. In this sample, this clone is medium-sized. Its antigen is not identified. The TCR sequence derives from a woman aged 40 to 50 with glioma. The input for sequencing was PBMCs, taken from a glioma patient whose treatment included an IDH1 peptide vaccine.

CDR3 in amino acids: CASRSLEPSQPQHF. The CDR3 nucleotides are TGTGCCAGCAGATCCCTCGAACCCAGTCAGCCCCAGCATTTT. V and J are TRBV28 and TRBJ1-5; D uncertain. Germline V lookup: CDR1 MDHEN, CDR2 SYDVKM. CDR3 length: 14 residues. V was trimmed by 6 bases and J by 6 bases, leaving 15 bases between them.